These 32 T cell receptor beta chains were all obtained from the same sample, sequenced in a study of blood T cell repertoires in COVID-19. Assay: immunoSEQ multiplex PCR; the TCRdb copy retains only in-frame clones and omits some. The sample includes 490,000 or so clones, approximately 87% of them seen just once. Sequenced: PBMCs or T cells enriched from blood (not recorded which). The receptors stem from a woman between 40 and 50 years old who had recovered from COVID-19.

V gene TRBV6-5 combines with J gene TRBJ2-5; D not resolved. V lost 0 bases and J lost 0, with 2 bases in between. The CDR3 has 13 residues. The germline gives CDR1 MNHEY, CDR2 SVGAGI. CDR3 sequence reads: CASSYSYQETQYF. CDR3 DNA sequence: TGTGCCAGCAGTTACTCCTACCAAGAGACCCAGTACTTC.

This chain joins TRBV7-2 and TRBJ2-1, with unresolved D. CDR1 SGHTA and CDR2 FQGNSA come from the germline V gene. The CDR3 has 12 residues. With 2 bases removed from V and 5 bases from J, the gap between germline ends came to 4 bases. The CDR3 DNA reads as TGTGCCAGCAGCTTAAACAACAATGAGCAGTTCTTC. This encodes CASSLNNNEQFF.

This rearrangement joins TRBV10-3 to TRBJ2-7; 8 nucleotides agree with TRBD1. CDR3 size: 18 residues. Per the germline V gene, CDR1 is ENHRY and CDR2 is SYGVKD. Germline trimming cut 0 bases from V and 2 bases from J; bases unmatched to any gene: 12. CDR3 DNA: TGTGCCATCAGTGAGTCTACCCGAAGGGACAGGTTTCCCTACGAGCAGTACTTC. Translation gives CAISESTRRDRFPYEQYF.

J is TRBJ2-7 and V is TRBV12-3 or TRBV12-4, with a tentative D call TRBD2 (6 bases). This CDR3 has 13 amino acids. Trimming shortened V by 3 bases and J by 2 bases, and 8 bases separated the two germline ends. The CDR3 loop reads CASSFSGTYEQYF. The CDR3, as DNA: TGTGCCAGCAGTTTTAGCGGAACCTACGAGCAGTACTTC.

The chain joins TRBV14 to TRBJ1-2; no reliable D call. Trimming left V 0 bases short and J 4 bases short, with 12 bases between. CDR3 length: 15 residues. Germline-derived CDR1 and CDR2 are SGHDN and FVKESK. CDR3 bases: TGTGCCAGCAGCCAAGATTATGAAGCCCTCTATGGCTACACCTTC. Translated: CASSQDYEALYGYTF.

J is TRBJ1-3 and V is TRBV7-9, with D tentatively TRBD1 (6 bases). The V end lost 5 bases, the J end lost 7 bases, and 18 bases lay between the germline ends. CDR1 and CDR2 (germline): SEHNR, FQNEAQ (reference sequence). This CDR3 comprises 15 residues. The CDR3 nucleotides are TGTGCCAGCAGCCCGGGACAAAATTTTTTCAACACCATATATTTT. Protein: CASSPGQNFFNTIYF.

The chain joins TRBV10-2 to TRBJ1-2; 8 nucleotides align to TRBD1. The CDR3 totals 13 residues. J gave up 7 bases and V 6 bases, and 7 bases lay outside the gene matches. CDR1 is WSHSY, CDR2 SAAADI, per germline. The chain's CDR3 is CASSETGVFGYTF. In DNA form, the CDR3 reads TGCGCCAGCAGCGAGACAGGGGTGTTTGGCTACACCTTC.

The genes are TRBV29-1 and TRBJ2-2; 8 bases line up with TRBD1. The CDR3 extends over 12 amino acids. Losses at the gene ends were 8 bases for V and 6 bases for J; bases not matched to a gene: 5. Germline CDR1 SQVTM, CDR2 ANQGSEA. The CDR3: CSSRTGPGELFF. CDR3 DNA sequence: TGCAGCTCCAGGACAGGGCCCGGGGAGCTGTTTTTT.

The chain is built from TRBV7-2 and TRBJ1-1; D is ambiguous. This CDR3 has 14 residues. V was cut by 1 base and J by 5 bases, with 11 bases left in between. CDR1 is SGHTA and CDR2 is FQGNSA in the germline V gene. CDR3 in DNA: TGTGCCAGCAGCTTAGAACCTTTGCGGACTGAAGCTTTCTTT. Protein: CASSLEPLRTEAFF.

The CDR3 is CASSDLRASGHSTDTQYF. CDR3 in DNA: TGTGCCAGCAGTGACTTACGCGCTAGCGGGCATAGCACAGATACGCAGTATTTT. The rearrangement uses TRBV25-1 and TRBJ2-3, with 8 bases aligning to TRBD2. This CDR3 spans 18 amino acids. V was clipped by 3 bases and J by 0 bases; unmatched bases: 11. The germline V gene encodes CDR1 MGHDK and CDR2 SYGVNS.

The chain combines TRBV12-3 or TRBV12-4 with TRBJ2-3; D not resolved. The V and J ends lost 7 bases and 2 bases respectively, with 10 bases between them. The CDR3 covers 13 residues. In DNA form, the CDR3 reads TGTGCCAGCAAAATCCCCAACACAGATACGCAGTATTTT. The encoded protein is CASKIPNTDTQYF.

The chain recombines TRBV10-3 with TRBJ1-5; possibly TRBD1 for D (5 bases). Germline values: CDR1 ENHRY, CDR2 SYGVKD. The CDR3 spans 14 residues. V was shortened by 2 bases and J by 3 bases, with 8 bases between the two germline ends. DNA for the CDR3: TGTGCCATCAGTGAGACAGGCCTCAATCAGCCCCAGCATTTT. This sequence encodes CAISETGLNQPQHF.

The rearrangement links TRBV19 to TRBJ2-7; the match to TRBD1 covers 9 bases. The V gene's germline CDR1 is LNHDA and CDR2 SQIVND (reference sequence). With V trimmed by 2 bases and J by 6 bases, 5 bases remained unmatched. The CDR3 is 14 residues long. The CDR3 DNA reads TGTGCCAGTAGTATAAGGACAGGGGTATTCGAGCAGTACTTC. Protein product: CASSIRTGVFEQYF.

The chain employs TRBV10-1 and TRBJ2-7, with D uncertain. V was clipped by 0 bases and J by 2 bases, with 8 bases between them. CDR1 WNHNN and CDR2 SYGVQD come from the germline V gene (reference sequence). The CDR3 extends over 14 amino acids. CDR3 DNA sequence: TGCGCCAGCAGTGAGTCGTTACGGGCCTACGAGCAGTACTTC. It encodes CASSESLRAYEQYF.

CDR3 loop: CASSLLRVSSYEQYF. CDR3 DNA: TGTGCCAGCAGCTTACTACGGGTGAGCTCCTACGAGCAGTACTTC. This sequence joins TRBV7-2 and TRBJ2-7, with D hard to call. V shed 2 bases and J shed 0 bases, with 11 bases lying between them. CDR1 and CDR2 from the germline V gene are SGHTA and FQGNSA. CDR3 length: 15 residues.

The rearrangement links TRBV18 to TRBJ1-5; D uncertain. Germline CDR1 is KGHSH and CDR2 is LQKENI. The germline V and J ends were trimmed by 6 bases and 4 bases, with 13 bases remaining between them. The CDR3 runs 14 residues. Here the CDR3 reads CASSLGPGNQPQHF. Here the CDR3 DNA reads TGTGCCAGCTCTCTAGGTCCGGGAAATCAGCCCCAGCATTTT.

The chain combines TRBV2 with TRBJ2-1; TRBD2 matches at 10 bases. CDR1 and CDR2 (germline): SNHLY, FYNNEI. The length of the CDR3 is 16 residues. Trimming cost V 4 bases and J 6 bases; bases outside gene matches: 9. For the CDR3, the DNA is TGTGCCAGCAGTGTTAAGCGGGAGGGCCTCGGCAATGAGCAGTTCTTC. Encoded protein: CASSVKREGLGNEQFF.

This clone was seen a handful of times. The chain links TRBV9 to TRBJ1-1; tentative D call: TRBD1 (6 bases). Germline V gives CDR1 SGDLS, CDR2 YYNGEE. Trimming took off 4 bases at V and 1 base at J, with 14 bases between the two ends. The CDR3 totals 15 residues. The CDR3 spells CASSPWDTQNTEAFF. CDR3 DNA sequence: TGTGCCAGCAGCCCCTGGGACACACAGAACACTGAAGCTTTCTTT. Supplemented by reference TRBV9 and TRBJ1-1, the full variable domain reads DSGVTQTPKHLITATGQRVTLRCSPRSGDLSVYWYQQSLDQGLQFLIQYYNGEERAKGNILERFSAQQFPDLHSELNLSSLELGDSALYFCASSPWDTQNTEAFFGQGTRLTVV.

In its sample, this clone was seen once. The CDR3 loop reads CASTRDSAGSPLHF. CDR3 nucleotide sequence: TGTGCCAGCACCCGGGACAGCGCGGGATCACCCCTCCACTTT. The rearrangement joins TRBV5-4 to TRBJ1-6; 7 nucleotides align to TRBD1. The CDR3 has 14 amino acids. J was trimmed by 10 bases and V by 6 bases; bases with no gene match: 10. Germline-derived CDR1 and CDR2 are SGHNT and YYREEE (reference sequence).

The chain links TRBV5-4 to TRBJ2-2; the D gene is possibly TRBD1 (5 bases). Per germline, CDR1 SGHNT and CDR2 YYREEE (reference sequence). CDR3 length: 13 residues. V gave up 0 bases and J gave up 6 bases, with 6 bases separating them. CDR3 amino acids: CASSLEGPGELFF. The CDR3 nucleotides are TGTGCCAGCAGCTTGGAGGGGCCCGGGGAGCTGTTTTTT.

The chain is built from TRBV7-9 and TRBJ1-1; D may be TRBD1 (5 bases). CDR3 length: 17 residues. Germline lookup yields CDR1 SEHNR and CDR2 FQNEAQ (reference sequence). V was trimmed by 2 bases and J by 0 bases, leaving 16 bases between them. The CDR3 DNA reads as TGTGCCAGCAGCTTACGAGTAGGGGAAGGACTGAACACTGAAGCTTTCTTT. Translating it yields CASSLRVGEGLNTEAFF. Full variable domain (remainder filled in from reference TRBV7-9 and TRBJ1-1): DTGVSQNPRHKITKRGQNVTFRCDPISEHNRLYWYRQTLGQGPEFLTYFQNEAQLEKSRLLSDRFSAERPKGSFSTLEIQRTEQGDSAMYLCASSLRVGEGLNTEAFFGQGTRLTVV.

The V gene is TRBV12-5, the J gene TRBJ2-1; TRBD1 matches 10 bases. Per germline, CDR1 LGHNT and CDR2 FRNRAP. CDR3 length: 15 amino acids. The V segment lost 4 bases and the J segment 3 bases; nucleotides outside the gene matches: 3. The CDR3 coding sequence is TGTGCTAGTGGTTATGGGACAGGGGTCTACAATGAGCAGTTCTTC. This translates into CASGYGTGVYNEQFF.

On this clone itself: The sample has other DNA sequences that encode this CDR3 too. The V gene is TRBV7-9, the J gene TRBJ2-5, with D hard to call. CDR1 is SEHNR, CDR2 FQNEAQ, per germline (reference sequence). V gave up 1 base and J gave up 3 bases, with 3 bases separating them. The CDR3 is 12 amino acids. For the CDR3, the DNA is TGTGCCAGCAGCTTAGTAGAAGAGACCCAGTACTTC. This sequence encodes CASSLVEETQYF.

The V and J genes are TRBV3-1 (or the pseudogene TRBV3-2) and TRBJ2-7; 7 bases map to TRBD2. The germline V gene encodes CDR1 LGHDT and CDR2 YNNKEL (reference sequence). V shed 1 base and J 12 bases; nucleotides not matched to a gene: 9. The CDR3 extends over 13 amino acids. CDR3 sequence reads: CASSQGRTSSPYF. In DNA form, the CDR3 reads TGTGCCAGCAGCCAAGGGCGGACTAGTTCGCCGTACTTC.

The chain employs TRBV20-1 and TRBJ1-2; no definite D call. This CDR3 contains 13 residues. Germline lookup yields CDR1 DFQATT and CDR2 SNEGSKA (reference sequence). The V gene lost 3 bases and the J gene lost 2 bases, with 10 bases spanning the gap. In nucleotides, the CDR3 is TGCAGTGCTAGTGGTTTCGAGAACTATGGCTACACCTTC. As protein: CSASGFENYGYTF.

The chain has TRBV6-5 and TRBJ1-2, with TRBD1 identical over 8 bases. This CDR3 region has 13 residues. The germline CDR1 and CDR2 sequences are MNHEY and SVGAGI. Trimming took 5 bases from V and 5 from J; bases not matched to a gene: 4. CDR3 amino acids: CASSPGGGYGYTF. CDR3 DNA: TGTGCCAGCAGTCCAGGGGGCGGGTATGGCTACACCTTC.

This chain joins TRBV10-1 and TRBJ2-2; 7 bases map to TRBD2. The CDR3 consists of 16 residues. Germline CDR1 reads WNHNN; CDR2 reads SYGVQD (reference sequence). The ends lost 4 bases at V and 5 bases at J; junction bases unmatched: 10. CDR3 DNA sequence: TGCGCCAGCAGTGCATCTAGCGGTCGGGGAACCGGGGAGCTGTTTTTT. Protein: CASSASSGRGTGELFF.

V gene TRBV7-9 combines with J gene TRBJ2-3; 10 positions agree with TRBD2. Germline loops: CDR1 SEHNR, CDR2 FQNEAQ (reference sequence). The CDR3 covers 19 residues. J gave up 1 base and V 2 bases, and 12 bases lay outside the gene matches. The CDR3 DNA reads as TGTGCCAGCAGCTTATCAGAGTGGGCCGGGACTAGCGGCACAGATACGCAGTATTTT. Protein: CASSLSEWAGTSGTDTQYF.

The CDR3, as DNA: TGTGCCAGCACCCGGAATTCACCCCTCCACTTT. Protein sequence: CASTRNSPLHF. The gene calls are TRBV21-1 and TRBJ1-6. TRBV21-1 constitutes a pseudogene. CDR3 length: 11 amino acids.

The genes are TRBV4-3 and TRBJ2-1; TRBD2 is a possible D gene (7 bases). V was cut by 4 bases and J by 4 bases, with 17 bases left in between. The V gene's germline CDR1 is LGHNA and CDR2 YSLEER. The CDR3 runs to 16 residues. CDR3 loop: CASSPRGGGSYNEQFF. CDR3 nucleotides: TGCGCCAGCAGCCCCCGGGGCGGGGGCAGTTACAATGAGCAGTTCTTC.

As DNA, the CDR3 is TGTGCCATCAGTGAGGTAGCCGAAATCTACAATGAGCAGTTCTTC. Its translation is CAISEVAEIYNEQFF. The rearrangement uses TRBV10-3 and TRBJ2-1; no definite D call. From germline, CDR1 is ENHRY and CDR2 SYGVKD. The CDR3 contains 15 residues. V lost 2 bases and J lost 3, with 11 bases in between.

This clone was seen a single time. The chain links TRBV12-5 to TRBJ1-1; TRBD1 matches at 10 bases. The V segment lost 6 bases and the J segment 3 bases; nucleotides outside the gene matches: 4. The CDR3 extends over 14 amino acids. CDR1 LGHNT and CDR2 FRNRAP come from the germline V gene. As DNA, the CDR3 is TGTGCTAGTGGATCCGGGACAGGGGACACTGAAGCTTTCTTT. Its protein product is CASGSGTGDTEAFF.